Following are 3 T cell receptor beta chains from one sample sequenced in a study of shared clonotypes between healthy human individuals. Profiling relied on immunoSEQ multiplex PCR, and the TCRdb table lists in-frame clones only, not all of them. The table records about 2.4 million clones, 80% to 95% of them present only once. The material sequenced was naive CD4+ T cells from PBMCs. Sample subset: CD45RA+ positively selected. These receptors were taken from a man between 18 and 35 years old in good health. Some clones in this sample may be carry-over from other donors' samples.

CDR3 nucleotide sequence: TGTGCCAGCACCTCTACCAACGGTTACGGCTACACCTTC. Translation gives CASTSTNGYGYTF. The chain is built from TRBV28 and TRBJ1-2; no firm D call. V lost 7 bases to trimming and J lost 8 bases, with 17 bases between them. The CDR3 runs 13 residues. The germline CDR1 and CDR2 sequences are MDHEN and SYDVKM.

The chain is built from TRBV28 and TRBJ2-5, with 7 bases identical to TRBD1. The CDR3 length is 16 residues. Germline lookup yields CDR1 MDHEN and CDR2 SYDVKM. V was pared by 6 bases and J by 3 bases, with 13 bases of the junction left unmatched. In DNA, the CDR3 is TGTGCCAGCAGACCTAGGGGGCAGCCGTCCAAAGAGACCCAGTACTTC. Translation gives CASRPRGQPSKETQYF.

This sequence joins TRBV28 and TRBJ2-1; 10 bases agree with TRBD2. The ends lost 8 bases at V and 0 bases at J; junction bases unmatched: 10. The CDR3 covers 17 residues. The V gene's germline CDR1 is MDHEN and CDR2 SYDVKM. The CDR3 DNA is TGTGCCAGCTGGACAGTTAGCGGGAGGATCTCCTACAATGAGCAGTTCTTC. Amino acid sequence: CASWTVSGRISYNEQFF.